These T cell receptor beta chains were read from a single sample in a study of blood T cell repertoires in COVID-19. TCRdb's copy holds only in-frame clones and misses some; the assay was immunoSEQ multiplex PCR. This sample has about 370,000 clones, with more than 75% found just once. Material for sequencing was peripheral blood. These receptors all stem from a woman aged 30 to 39 with COVID-19, enrolled during active disease. The CDR3 runs from the conserved cysteine through the conserved F or W. A D gene is named only where the DNA matches it firmly. Clone size is shown for a subset of rows, as once, few, many or a class of expanded clone.

>TRBJ2-7|NA|TRBV28|NA
TGTGCCAGCAGTTTTGGAAGGAGGGAGTACTTC
CASSFGRREYF
>TRBJ2-7|NA|TRBV5-1|NA
TGCGCCAGCAGCGATACTATTTTGTACGAGCAGTACTTC
CASSDTILYEQYF
>TRBJ2-7|NA|TRBV4-1|NA
TGCGCCAGCAGCCAATCCCGGGATCTACCCTACGAGCAGTACTTC
CASSQSRDLPYEQYF
>TRBJ2-5|TRBD2|TRBV5-1|NA
TGCGCCAGCACCCGGACCAGCGGGGGAGAGACCCAGTACTTC
CASTRTSGGETQYF
>TRBJ1-1|NA|TRBV27|NA
TGTGCCAGCAGTTTATGGGGCAGGGAAGGGGTCACTGAAGCTTTCTTT
CASSLWGREGVTEAFF
>TRBJ2-7|NA|TRBV5-1|NA
TGCGCCAGCAGCCCGGGACTCTCGGACGAGCAGTACTTC
CASSPGLSDEQYF
>TRBJ1-1|NA|TRBV19|NA
TGTGCCAGTAGTATATACCCCGGGGCTGAAGCTTTCTTT
CASSIYPGAEAFF
>TRBJ1-1|TRBD1|TRBV19|NA
TGTGCCAGTAGTTGGGACAGGGGGAGGTCTTTTGAAGCTTTCTTT
CASSWDRGRSFEAFF
>TRBJ2-2|NA|TRBV19|NA
TGTGCCAGTAGCTCAGGGGTCTTGAACACCGGGGAGCTGTTTTTT
CASSSGVLNTGELFF
>TRBJ1-1|NA|TRBV19|NA
TGTGCCAGTAGTGCGGCCTTGGGGCAAGAAGCTTTCTTT
CASSAALGQEAFF
>TRBJ2-1|TRBD2|TRBV7-2|NA
TGTGCCAGCAGCTCCCCCCCTTTCGGACTAGCGGCAAATGAGCAGTTCTTC
CASSSPPFGLAANEQFF
>TRBJ2-1|TRBD2|TRBV19|NA
TGTGCCAGTAGTATGCGGGAGGGCCCCAATGAGCAGTTCTTC
CASSMREGPNEQFF
>TRBJ1-4|NA|TRBV5-1|few
TGCGCCAGCAGCCAAGGGGCATTTAATGAAAAACTGTTTTTT
CASSQGAFNEKLFF
>TRBJ2-7|NA|TRBV5-4|NA
TGTGCCAGCAGCTTGGCGGTCGGAGCGGCCTACGAGCAGTACTTC
CASSLAVGAAYEQYF
>TRBJ1-2|TRBD1|TRBV18|NA
TGTGCCAGCTCCCCCGCCGGGACAGATCTCTATGGCTACACCTTC
CASSPAGTDLYGYTF
>TRBJ2-7|TRBD1|TRBV4-2|NA
TGTGCCAGCAGCGGGATGACAGGGTCTAACGAGCAGTACTTC
CASSGMTGSNEQYF
>TRBJ2-3|NA|TRBV12-3/TRBV12-4|NA
TGTGCCAGCAGTTTAATCGGGGGAGATACGCAGTATTTT
CASSLIGGDTQYF
>TRBJ1-1|NA|TRBV30|NA
TGTGCCTGGACGGTAGAGGGCACTGAAGCTTTCTTT
CAWTVEGTEAFF
>TRBJ2-7|TRBD2|TRBV2|NA
TGTGCCAGCAGTAAAAACTTAAACTCCCGGGGGAGGGACTCCTACGAGCAGTACTTC
CASSKNLNSRGRDSYEQYF
>TRBJ2-1|NA|TRBV9|NA
TGTGCCAGCACCTCGGGGGGCGGGGTGGGGAATGAGCAGTTCTTC
CASTSGGGVGNEQFF
>TRBJ1-3|NA|TRBV21-1|NA
TGTGCCAGCAGCAAAGTGAAGGCAGACTTCTCTGGAAACACCATATATTTT
CASSKVKADFSGNTIYF
>TRBJ1-4|NA|TRBV15|NA
TGTGCCACCAGCAGAGTGGGGGGTGACGAAAAACTGTTTTTT
CATSRVGGDEKLFF
>TRBJ2-6|TRBD1|TRBV10-3|NA
TGTGCCATCAGTCCCGGGACAGGGTTCGGGGCCAACGTCCTGACTTTC
CAISPGTGFGANVLTF
>TRBJ2-7|TRBD2|TRBV7-9|NA
TGTGCCAGCAGCTCCGGACTAGCGGGGACGTCATACGAGCAGTACTTC
CASSSGLAGTSYEQYF
>TRBJ1-6|NA|TRBV3-1/TRBV3-2|NA
TGTGCCAGCAGCCAAGCAGGGGCTAGGAATTCACCCCTCCACTTT
CASSQAGARNSPLHF
>TRBJ1-3|TRBD1|TRBV5-5|NA
TGTGCCAGCAGCTTGGGGACAGGGCCGGGAAACACCATATATTTT
CASSLGTGPGNTIYF
>TRBJ2-5|NA|TRBV6-5|NA
TGTGCCAGCAGCCCCATACAGGGACAAGAGACCCAGTACTTC
CASSPIQGQETQYF
>TRBJ2-7|NA|TRBV7-6|NA
TGTGCCATCTCCGCGGGCTCGACTGCCTCCTACGAGCAGTACTTC
CAISAGSTASYEQYF
>TRBJ2-7|TRBD2|TRBV5-4|NA
TGTGCCAGCAGCTGGGGGCTAGCGGGAGGCTACGAGCAGTACTTC
CASSWGLAGGYEQYF
>TRBJ2-1|NA|TRBV11-2|NA
TGTGCCAGCAGCTTTGGGCCCAGGGAATTCGGGCAGTTCTTC
CASSFGPREFGQFF
>TRBJ1-4|NA|TRBV10-3|NA
TGTGCCACCGGCGGGCATGAAAAACTGTTTTTT
CATGGHEKLFF
>TRBJ2-7|NA|TRBV10-1|NA
TGCGCCAGCAGGGGTTCTAGCGTAGTTTACGAGCAGTACTTC
CASRGSSVVYEQYF
>TRBJ2-2|NA|TRBV11-2|NA
TGTGCCAGCAGTCGACAAATGAACACCGGGGAGCTGTTTTTT
CASSRQMNTGELFF
>TRBJ2-3|NA|TRBV5-1|NA
TGCGCCAGCAGTGCAACTAGCACAGATACGCAGTATTTT
CASSATSTDTQYF
>TRBJ2-4|NA|TRBV29-1|once
TGCAGCGCATTAGAATTGGGGCGCATTCAGTACTTC
CSALELGRIQYF
>TRBJ2-1|TRBD2|TRBV24-1|NA
TGTGCCACCAGACATACCGGGACTAGCGGGAAGGGGGATGAGCAGTTCTTC
CATRHTGTSGKGDEQFF
>TRBJ1-6|NA|TRBV2|few
TGTGCCAGCAGGGACGGGACTAGGGTTAATTCACCCCTCCACTTT
CASRDGTRVNSPLHF
>TRBJ1-2|NA|TRBV5-1|NA
TGCGCCAGCAGCCGATCTGGGAGGGAGGGGTATGGCTACACCTTC
CASSRSGREGYGYTF
>TRBJ1-1|NA|TRBV24-1|NA
TGTGCCACCAGTGACTCCTCGGGTCGGGTAGCTTTCTTT
CATSDSSGRVAFF
>TRBJ1-1|NA|TRBV20-1|NA
TGCAGTGCTTCCAAAGCTTTCTTT
CSASKAFF
>TRBJ2-7|NA|TRBV29-1|NA
TGCAGCGTCGAGGCGGGGAACGAGCAGTACTTC
CSVEAGNEQYF
>TRBJ2-5|TRBD1|TRBV5-1|NA
TGCGCCAGCAGCTTGGAAAGCAGGGGGCAGGAGACCCAGTACTTC
CASSLESRGQETQYF
>TRBJ1-2|TRBD1|TRBV28|NA
TGTGCCAGCAGTTCCCCTGGGGGGGCAGGGGGCGACTATGGCTACACCTTC
CASSSPGGAGGDYGYTF
>TRBJ1-4|TRBD1|TRBV5-1|NA
TGCGCCAGCTGCCGGGACAGACCCTTAGCCGGTGAAAAACTGTTTTTT
CASCRDRPLAGEKLFF
>TRBJ2-1|TRBD2|TRBV6-4|NA
TGTGCCAGCAGTGAGAAGGCGGGAGTGTTCAATGAGCAGTTCTTC
CASSEKAGVFNEQFF
>TRBJ2-7|NA|TRBV2|once
TGTGCCAGCAACGCTTACAGGGCTGGCTACGAGCAGTACTTC
CASNAYRAGYEQYF
>TRBJ2-1|TRBD1|TRBV2|NA
TGTGCCAGCAGGCAGAGTCTGACCGGACAGGGAATACAGTTCTTC
CASRQSLTGQGIQFF
>TRBJ2-1|TRBD2|TRBV19|NA
TGTGCCAGTAGTATACCCCCCCGGACTAGCGGACTCAATGAGCAGTTCTTC
CASSIPPRTSGLNEQFF